A selection of T cell receptor beta chains follows, all from one sample in a study of blood T cell repertoires in COVID-19. Profiled with immunoSEQ multiplex PCR; TCRdb holds only in-frame clones, not every one. There are about 320,000 clones in the sample; more than 70% occur only once, and 1.6% lies in the top ten. Input material: peripheral blood. These receptors came from a woman aged 25-40 years with COVID-19, enrolled during active disease. The CDR3 runs from the conserved cysteine through the conserved F or W. Each record gives: D gene, V gene, J gene, CDR3 protein, CDR3 DNA. D genes are given only for firm matches.

.	TRBV15	TRBJ2-3	CATSSSALTDTQYF	TGTGCCACCAGCAGTAGCGCCCTCACAGATACGCAGTATTTT
TRBD2	TRBV3-1/TRBV3-2	TRBJ2-4	CASSYVAGRKNIQYF	TGTGCCAGCAGCTACGTAGCGGGGAGGAAAAACATTCAGTACTTC
TRBD1	TRBV13	TRBJ1-4	CASSLGWDSEKLFF	TGTGCCAGCAGCTTAGGTTGGGACAGTGAAAAACTGTTTTTT
.	TRBV9	TRBJ2-5	CASSVGSGYQETQYF	TGTGCCAGCAGCGTGGGTTCGGGGTACCAAGAGACCCAGTACTTC
TRBD1	TRBV19	TRBJ2-3	CASSQTGGSGTDTQYF	TGTGCCAGTAGTCAGACAGGGGGCAGCGGCACAGATACGCAGTATTTT
.	TRBV7-2	TRBJ2-3	CASSRRRGLTDTQYF	TGTGCCAGCAGCAGACGGAGGGGGCTCACAGATACGCAGTATTTT
TRBD1	TRBV10-3	TRBJ1-1	CAISHRGLEAFF	TGTGCCATCAGTCACAGGGGTTTAGAAGCTTTCTTT
.	TRBV6-5	TRBJ2-3	CASILRGSIDTQYF	TGTGCCAGCATTTTGCGGGGCTCCATAGATACGCAGTATTTT
TRBD2	TRBV14	TRBJ2-2	CASSPTPLAGGELFF	TGTGCCAGCAGCCCTACTCCTCTAGCGGGGGGTGAGCTGTTTTTT
.	TRBV21-1	TRBJ1-1	CASSKLQRQGPNTEAFF	TGTGCCAGCAGCAAGCTTCAGCGACAGGGTCCTAACACTGAAGCTTTCTTT